In this sample, the clone carrying this T cell receptor (beta chain) turned up a few times. From the RT-PCR reads, TCRdb called clonotypes with MiXCR, one entry per CDR3 protein. The sample has approximately 500,000 distinct CDR3 sequences, around 25% seen once; the top ten hold around 2.8%. The data derive from a study of response to subunit inactivated influenza vaccine. V gave up 4 bases and J gave up 6 bases; unmatched junction bases: 14. This CDR3 is 17 amino acids long. From germline, CDR1 is LGHNA and CDR2 YNFKEQ. These data also featured in a second study, about T cells expressing NK-cell markers. That paper notes: Production of TCR beta cDNA relied on 5'RACE template switching with UMIs. As a fraction of CD8+ T cells, dominant NKG2C+ clonotypes reached roughly 1.0-7.5% in 5 to 7 donors.

The receptor's source is a man aged 45-65 years who received an inactivated influenza vaccine. Sequencing used CD4+ T cells sorted from PBMCs, obtained 11 to 12 days after vaccination. The chain uses TRBV4-2 and TRBJ2-3; 9 nucleotides line up with TRBD2. The CDR3 loop reads CASSLPRGGGRADTQYF. The CDR3 nucleotides read TGTGCCAGCAGCCTTCCTCGGGGTGGCGGGAGGGCTGATACGCAGTATTTT.